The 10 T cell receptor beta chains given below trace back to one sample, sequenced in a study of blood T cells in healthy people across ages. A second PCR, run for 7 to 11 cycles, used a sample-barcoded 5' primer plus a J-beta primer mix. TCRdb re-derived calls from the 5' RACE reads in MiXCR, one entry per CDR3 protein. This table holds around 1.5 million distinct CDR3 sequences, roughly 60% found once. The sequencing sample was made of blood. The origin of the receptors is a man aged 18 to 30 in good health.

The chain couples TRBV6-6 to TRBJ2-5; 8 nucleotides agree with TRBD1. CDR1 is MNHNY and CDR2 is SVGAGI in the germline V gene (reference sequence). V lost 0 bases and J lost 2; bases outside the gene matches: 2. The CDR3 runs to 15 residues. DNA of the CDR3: TGTGCCAGCAGTTACTCGGACAGGGAACAAGAGACCCAGTACTTC. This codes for CASSYSDREQETQYF.

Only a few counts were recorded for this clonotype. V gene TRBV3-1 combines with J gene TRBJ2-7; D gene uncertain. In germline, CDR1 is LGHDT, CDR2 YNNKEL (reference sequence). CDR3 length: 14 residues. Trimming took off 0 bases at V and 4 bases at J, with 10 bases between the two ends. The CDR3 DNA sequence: TGTGCCAGCAGCCAAGATCTACGAGTTTACGAGCAGTACTTC. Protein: CASSQDLRVYEQYF.

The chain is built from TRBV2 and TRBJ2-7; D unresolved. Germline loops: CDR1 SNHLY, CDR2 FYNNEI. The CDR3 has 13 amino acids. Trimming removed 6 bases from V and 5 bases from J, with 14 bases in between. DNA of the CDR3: TGTGCCAGCAGGCCTATAGGGTTCCACGAGCAGTACTTC. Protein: CASRPIGFHEQYF.

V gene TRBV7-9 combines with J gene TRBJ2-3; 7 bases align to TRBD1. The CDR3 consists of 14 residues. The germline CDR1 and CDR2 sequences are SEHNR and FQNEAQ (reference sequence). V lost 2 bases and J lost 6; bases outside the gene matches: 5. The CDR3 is CASSLFTGADTQYF. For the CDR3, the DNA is TGTGCCAGCAGCTTATTTACAGGGGCGGATACGCAGTATTTT.

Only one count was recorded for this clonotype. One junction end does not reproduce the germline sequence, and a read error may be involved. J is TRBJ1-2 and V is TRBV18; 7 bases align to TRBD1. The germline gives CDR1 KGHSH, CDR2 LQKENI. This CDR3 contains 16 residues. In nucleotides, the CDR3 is TGTGCCAGCCCACCACCCAGGGGAGGGGGCGAAGGTGGCTACACCTTC. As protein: CASPPPRGGGEGGYTF. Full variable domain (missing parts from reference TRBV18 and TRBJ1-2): NAGVMQNPRHLVRRRGQEARLRCSPMKGHSHVYWYRQLPEEGLKFMVYLQKENIIDESGMPKERFSAEFPKEGPSILRIQQVVRGDSAAYFCASPPPRGGGEGGYTFGSGTRLTVV.

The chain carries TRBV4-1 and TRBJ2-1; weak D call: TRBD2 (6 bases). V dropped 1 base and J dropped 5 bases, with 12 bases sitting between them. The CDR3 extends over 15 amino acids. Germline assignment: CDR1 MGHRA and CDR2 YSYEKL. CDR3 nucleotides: TGCGCCAGCAGCCAAGCGTCTAGCGCCCACAATGAGCAGTTCTTC. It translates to CASSQASSAHNEQFF.

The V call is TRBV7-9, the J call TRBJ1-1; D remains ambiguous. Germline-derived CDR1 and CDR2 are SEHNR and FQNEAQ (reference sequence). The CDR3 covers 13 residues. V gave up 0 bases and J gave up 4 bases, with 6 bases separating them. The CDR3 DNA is TGTGCCAGCAGCTTAGCCGAGATCACTGAAGCTTTCTTT. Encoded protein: CASSLAEITEAFF. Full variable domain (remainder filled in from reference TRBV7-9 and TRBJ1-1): DTGVSQNPRHKITKRGQNVTFRCDPISEHNRLYWYRQTLGQGPEFLTYFQNEAQLEKSRLLSDRFSAERPKGSFSTLEIQRTEQGDSAMYLCASSLAEITEAFFGQGTRLTVV.

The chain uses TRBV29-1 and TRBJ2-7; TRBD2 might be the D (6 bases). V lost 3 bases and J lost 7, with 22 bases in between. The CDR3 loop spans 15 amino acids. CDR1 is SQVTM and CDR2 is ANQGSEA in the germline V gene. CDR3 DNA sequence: TGCAGCGTTGACCTCCCCCGGGAGATGGACAATGAGCAGTACTTC. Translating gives CSVDLPREMDNEQYF.

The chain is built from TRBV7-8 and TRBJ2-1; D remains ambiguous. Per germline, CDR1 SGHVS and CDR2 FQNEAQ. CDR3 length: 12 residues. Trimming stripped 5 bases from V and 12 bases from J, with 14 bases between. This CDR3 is CASSPRTTGQFF. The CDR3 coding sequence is TGTGCCAGCAGCCCGAGAACAACCGGGCAGTTCTTC. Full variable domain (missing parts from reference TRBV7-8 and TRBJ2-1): GAGVSQSPRYKVAKRGQDVALRCDPISGHVSLFWYQQALGQGPEFLTYFQNEAQLDKSGLPSDRFFAERPEGSVSTLKIQRTQQEDSAVYLCASSPRTTGQFFGPGTRLTVL.

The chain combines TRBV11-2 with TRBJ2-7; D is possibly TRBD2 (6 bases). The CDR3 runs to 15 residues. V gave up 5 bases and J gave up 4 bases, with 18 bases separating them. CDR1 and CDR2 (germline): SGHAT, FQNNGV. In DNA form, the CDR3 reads TGTGCCAGCAGCCATAACACGGGACTCTCTTACGAGCAGTACTTC. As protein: CASSHNTGLSYEQYF.